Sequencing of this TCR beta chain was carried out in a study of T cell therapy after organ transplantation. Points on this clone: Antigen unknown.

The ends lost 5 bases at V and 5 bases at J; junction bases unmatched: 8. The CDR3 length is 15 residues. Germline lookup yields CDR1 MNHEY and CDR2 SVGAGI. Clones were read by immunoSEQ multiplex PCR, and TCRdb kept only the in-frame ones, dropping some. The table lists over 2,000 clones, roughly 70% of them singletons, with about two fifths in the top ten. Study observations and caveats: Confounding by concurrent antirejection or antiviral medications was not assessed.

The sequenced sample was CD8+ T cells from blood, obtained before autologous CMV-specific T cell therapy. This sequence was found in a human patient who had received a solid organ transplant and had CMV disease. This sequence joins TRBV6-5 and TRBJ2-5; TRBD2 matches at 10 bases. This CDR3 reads CASSRTTSGLETQYF. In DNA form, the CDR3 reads TGTGCCAGCAGTCGTACGACTAGCGGGTTGGAGACCCAGTACTTC.